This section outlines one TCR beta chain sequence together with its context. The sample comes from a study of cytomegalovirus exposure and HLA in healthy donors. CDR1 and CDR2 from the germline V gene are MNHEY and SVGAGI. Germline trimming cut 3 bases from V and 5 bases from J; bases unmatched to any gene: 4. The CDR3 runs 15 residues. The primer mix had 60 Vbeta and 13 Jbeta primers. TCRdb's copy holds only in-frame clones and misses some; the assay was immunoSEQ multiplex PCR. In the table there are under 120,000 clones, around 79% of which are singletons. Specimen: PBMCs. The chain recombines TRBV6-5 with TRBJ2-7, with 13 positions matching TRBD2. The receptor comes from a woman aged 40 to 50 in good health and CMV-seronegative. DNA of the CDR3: TGTGCCAGCAGTTATCCGGGACTAGCGGGGAACGAGCAGTACTTC. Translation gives CASSYPGLAGNEQYF.